The 15 T cell receptor beta chains below come from one sample, sequenced in a study of T cells in Graves' hyperthyroidism and ophthalmopathy. The source material, RNA transcripts, was used to amplify TCR beta CDR3 regions. RT-PCR in the first round (using the HTBI primer set) targeted the TCR CDR3. MiXCR, run by TCRdb on the multiplex PCR reads, gives a single entry per CDR3 protein. This sample has roughly 700,000 distinct CDR3 sequences, with 13% to 15% found just once. The sequencing input was blood. These receptors originate from a woman aged 18-29 years with Graves' hyperthyroidism.

This clonotype has only a few counts. This sequence joins TRBV9 and TRBJ1-1, with a weak D call TRBD1 (5 bases). The length of the CDR3 is 12 residues. The germline V gene has CDR1 SGDLS and CDR2 YYNGEE. The germline V and J ends were trimmed by 3 bases and 7 bases, with 10 bases remaining between them. The CDR3 DNA reads TGTGCCAGCAGCGGGGGGGGTATTGAAGCTTTCTTT. It yields the protein CASSGGGIEAFF.

V is TRBV6-2 or TRBV6-3 and J is TRBJ1-6, with no clear D. The V end was cut by 6 bases, the J end by 8 bases, with 20 bases between. CDR1 is MNHEY, CDR2 SVGEGT, per germline. This CDR3 is built from 16 residues. The chain's CDR3 is CASSSHRTLPYSPLHF. For the CDR3, the DNA is TGTGCCAGCAGCTCACATCGGACCCTCCCATATTCACCCCTCCACTTT.

This clonotype has a count of ten or more. V gene TRBV11-2 combines with J gene TRBJ2-1, with 8 positions matching TRBD1. The CDR3 sequence is 16 residues long. V lost 1 base and J lost 7; bases outside the gene matches: 9. The germline gives CDR1 SGHAT, CDR2 FQNNGV. The chain's CDR3 is CASSLVGRGPLNEQFF. In DNA, the CDR3 is TGTGCCAGCAGCTTAGTAGGCAGGGGGCCTTTGAATGAGCAGTTCTTC.

This clonotype came up a few times. This chain links TRBV20-1 with TRBJ1-5; unclear D gene. The CDR3 contains 14 residues. Per the germline V gene, CDR1 is DFQATT and CDR2 is SNEGSKA (reference sequence). V was pared by 6 bases and J by 5 bases, with 17 bases between. The CDR3 spells CSAAVRGSYQPQHF. Written as DNA, the CDR3 is TGCAGTGCAGCGGTCCGGGGATCGTATCAGCCCCAGCATTTT.

Ten or more counts support this clonotype. The V call is TRBV6-1, the J call TRBJ2-3, with a weak D call TRBD1 (6 bases). Germline values: CDR1 MNHNS, CDR2 SASEGT. The CDR3 is made up of 14 amino acids. Trimming removed 3 bases at V and 1 base at J, with 8 bases between. CDR3 region: CASSDAGGTDTQYF. In DNA, the CDR3 is TGTGCCAGCAGTGACGCAGGGGGCACAGATACGCAGTATTTT.

Only a few counts were recorded for this clonotype. V is TRBV20-1 and J is TRBJ1-3, with TRBD1 matching 9 bases. V shed 0 bases, J shed 5 bases, and the junction held 8 bases outside the gene matches. Per the germline V gene, CDR1 is DFQATT and CDR2 is SNEGSKA (reference sequence). This CDR3 spans 16 amino acids. The chain's CDR3 is CSAREIGQGKRNTIYF. The CDR3 DNA follows: TGCAGTGCTAGAGAAATAGGACAGGGGAAAAGAAACACCATATATTTT.

This clonotype has more than one count but fewer than ten. V gene TRBV28 combines with J gene TRBJ1-1, with TRBD1 matching 7 bases. This CDR3 has 13 amino acids. With 6 bases clipped from V and 5 bases from J, the junction kept 6 bases outside the gene matches. Germline V gene lookup returns CDR1 MDHEN and CDR2 SYDVKM. As DNA, the CDR3 is TGTGCCAGCAGCCCACAGGGGTGGACTGAAGCTTTCTTT. Translating gives CASSPQGWTEAFF.

This clonotype appeared a few times. This chain uses TRBV4-1 with TRBJ1-1; D not certain. CDR3 length equals 16 residues. Germline V gives CDR1 MGHRA, CDR2 YSYEKL. V lost 3 bases and J 1 base, leaving 15 bases between the germline ends. The chain's CDR3 is CASSHQRNQRNTEAFF. The DNA for the CDR3 is TGCGCCAGCAGCCATCAAAGGAATCAGAGGAACACTGAAGCTTTCTTT.

About this clonotype itself: The junction departs from germline at one end; a sequencing error may be responsible. The chain recombines TRBV7-9 with TRBJ2-7; 8 bases match TRBD2. This CDR3 spans 16 amino acids. Germline values: CDR1 SEHNR, CDR2 FQNEAQ (reference sequence). This chain's CDR3 is CASSLAGAGGSYEQYF. CDR3 sequence (DNA): TGTGCCAGCAGCCTAGCCGGCGCGGGGGGCTCCTACGAGCAGTACTTC. The entire variable domain, with the rest obtained from reference TRBV7-9 and TRBJ2-7, is as follows: DTGVSQNPRHKITKRGQNVTFRCDPISEHNRLYWYRQTLGQGPEFLTYFQNEAQLEKSRLLSDRFSAERPKGSFSTLEIQRTEQGDSAMYLCASSLAGAGGSYEQYFGPGTRLTVT.

The sample holds a few counts of this clonotype. The chain employs TRBV7-3 and TRBJ1-3; perhaps TRBD1 as D (6 bases). CDR1 is SGHTA and CDR2 is FQGTGA in the germline V gene. The CDR3 is made up of 15 amino acids. The V gene lost 3 bases and the J gene lost 2 bases, with 11 bases spanning the gap. The CDR3 spells CASSFHREPGNTIYF. The CDR3, as DNA: TGTGCCAGCAGCTTCCACAGGGAACCTGGAAACACCATATATTTT.

The V gene is TRBV3-1, the J gene TRBJ1-2, with D maybe TRBD1 (5 bases). V lost 6 bases, J lost 8 bases, and 16 bases lay in between. This CDR3 has 13 residues. Germline V lookup: CDR1 LGHDT, CDR2 YNNKEL (reference sequence). This CDR3 reads CASSLNRGLGYTF. The DNA of the CDR3 is TGTGCCAGCAGTTTAAACCGGGGGTTAGGCTACACCTTC.

This clonotype appeared many times. J is TRBJ2-1 and V is TRBV6-2 or TRBV6-3; TRBD2 matches 13 bases. Looked up from germline, CDR1 is MNHEY and CDR2 is SVGEGT. Trimming cost V 5 bases and J 6 bases; bases outside gene matches: 4. The CDR3 length is 15 residues. The CDR3 region has the DNA TGTGCCAGCAGTCAGACTAGCGGGGGGTCCAATGAGCAGTTCTTC. It yields the protein CASSQTSGGSNEQFF.

The table lists this clonotype with many counts. This sequence joins TRBV7-9 and TRBJ2-7; no definite D call. The CDR3 covers 12 residues. Germline CDR1 SEHNR, CDR2 FQNEAQ (reference sequence). Deletions cut 8 bases from V and 2 bases from J, with 10 bases between. The DNA of the CDR3 is TGTGCCAGCCAAGTCCAGACCTACGAGCAGTACTTC. Encoded protein: CASQVQTYEQYF.

This clonotype showed up many times. The chain recombines TRBV7-8 with TRBJ1-5; perhaps TRBD1 as D (5 bases). The CDR3 runs to 16 residues. The V end was cut by 0 bases, the J end by 2 bases, with 11 bases between. In germline, CDR1 is SGHVS, CDR2 FQNEAQ. CDR3 protein: CASSLAEGNGNQPQHF. CDR3 bases: TGTGCCAGCAGCTTAGCCGAGGGGAATGGCAATCAGCCCCAGCATTTT.

This clonotype was observed a few times. This chain connects TRBV15 to TRBJ2-7; 9 bases are shared with TRBD1. Germline V gene data show CDR1 as LNHNV and CDR2 as YYDKDF (reference sequence). CDR3 size: 15 residues. J lost 3 bases, V lost 3 bases, and 6 bases had no gene match. CDR3 in DNA: TGTGCCACCAGCAGCTACCGGGACAGGGACTACGAGCAGTACTTC. Translating gives CATSSYRDRDYEQYF.